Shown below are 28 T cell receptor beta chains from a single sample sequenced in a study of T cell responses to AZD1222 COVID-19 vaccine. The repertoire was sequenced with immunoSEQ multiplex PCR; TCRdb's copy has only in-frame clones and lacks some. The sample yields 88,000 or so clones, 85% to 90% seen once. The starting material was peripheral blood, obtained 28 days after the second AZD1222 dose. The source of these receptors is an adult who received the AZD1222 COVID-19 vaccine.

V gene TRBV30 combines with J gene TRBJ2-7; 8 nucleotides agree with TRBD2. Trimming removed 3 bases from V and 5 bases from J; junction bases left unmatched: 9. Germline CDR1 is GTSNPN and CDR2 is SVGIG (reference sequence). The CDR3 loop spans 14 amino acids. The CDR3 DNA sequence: TGTGCCTGGAGCCGGGGGGGTACGGTTCACGAGCAGTACTTC. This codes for CAWSRGGTVHEQYF.

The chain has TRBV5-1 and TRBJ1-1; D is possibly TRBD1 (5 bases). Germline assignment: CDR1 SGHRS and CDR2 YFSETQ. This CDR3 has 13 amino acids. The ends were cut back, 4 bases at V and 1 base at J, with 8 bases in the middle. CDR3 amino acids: CASSGGGNTEAFF. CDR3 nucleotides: TGCGCCAGCAGCGGGGGAGGGAACACTGAAGCTTTCTTT.

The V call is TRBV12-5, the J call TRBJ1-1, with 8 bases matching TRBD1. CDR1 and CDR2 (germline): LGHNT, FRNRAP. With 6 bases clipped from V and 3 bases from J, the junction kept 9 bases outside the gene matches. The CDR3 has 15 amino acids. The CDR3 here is CASGSGQGIYTEAFF. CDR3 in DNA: TGTGCTAGTGGCAGCGGACAGGGTATATACACTGAAGCTTTCTTT.

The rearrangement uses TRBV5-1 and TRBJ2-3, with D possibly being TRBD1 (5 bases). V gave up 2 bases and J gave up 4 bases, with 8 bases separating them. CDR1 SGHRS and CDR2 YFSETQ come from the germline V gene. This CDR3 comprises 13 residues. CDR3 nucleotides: TGCGCCAGCAGCTTAACAGGACCAGATACGCAGTATTTT. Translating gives CASSLTGPDTQYF.

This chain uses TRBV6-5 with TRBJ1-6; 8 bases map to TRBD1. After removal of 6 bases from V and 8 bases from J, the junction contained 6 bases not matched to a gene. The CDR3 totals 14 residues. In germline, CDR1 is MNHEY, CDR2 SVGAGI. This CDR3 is CASRRTGMDSPLHF. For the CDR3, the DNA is TGTGCCAGCAGGCGGACAGGGATGGATTCACCCCTCCACTTT.

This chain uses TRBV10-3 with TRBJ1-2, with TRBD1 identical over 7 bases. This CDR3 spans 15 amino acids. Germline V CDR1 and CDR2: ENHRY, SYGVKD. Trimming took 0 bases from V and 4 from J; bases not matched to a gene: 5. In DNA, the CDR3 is TGTGCCATCAGTGAGTCGGTGGGACAGCCCTATGGCTACACCTTC. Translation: CAISESVGQPYGYTF.

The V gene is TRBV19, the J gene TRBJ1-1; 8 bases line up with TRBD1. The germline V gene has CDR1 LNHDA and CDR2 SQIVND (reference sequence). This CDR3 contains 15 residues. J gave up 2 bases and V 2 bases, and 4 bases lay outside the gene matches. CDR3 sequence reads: CASSISGGDNTEAFF. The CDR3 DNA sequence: TGTGCCAGTAGTATATCAGGGGGCGATAACACTGAAGCTTTCTTT.

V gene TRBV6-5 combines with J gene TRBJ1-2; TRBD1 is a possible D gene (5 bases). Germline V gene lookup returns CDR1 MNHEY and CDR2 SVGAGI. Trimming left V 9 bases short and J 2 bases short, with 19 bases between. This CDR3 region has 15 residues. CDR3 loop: CASTSGGAENYGYTF. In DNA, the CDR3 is TGTGCCAGTACCTCCGGGGGAGCGGAAAACTATGGCTACACCTTC.

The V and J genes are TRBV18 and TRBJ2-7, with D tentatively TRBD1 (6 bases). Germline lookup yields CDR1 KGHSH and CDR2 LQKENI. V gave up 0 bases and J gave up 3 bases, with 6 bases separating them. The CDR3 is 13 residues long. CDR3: CASSPPTGYEQYF. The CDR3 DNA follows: TGTGCCAGCTCACCACCGACAGGCTACGAGCAGTACTTC.

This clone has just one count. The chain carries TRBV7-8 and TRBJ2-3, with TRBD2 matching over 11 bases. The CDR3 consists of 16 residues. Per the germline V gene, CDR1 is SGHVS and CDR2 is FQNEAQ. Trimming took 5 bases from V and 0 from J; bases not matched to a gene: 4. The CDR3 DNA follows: TGTGCCAGCAGCCCGGGGACTAGCGGAAGCACAGATACGCAGTATTTT. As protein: CASSPGTSGSTDTQYF.

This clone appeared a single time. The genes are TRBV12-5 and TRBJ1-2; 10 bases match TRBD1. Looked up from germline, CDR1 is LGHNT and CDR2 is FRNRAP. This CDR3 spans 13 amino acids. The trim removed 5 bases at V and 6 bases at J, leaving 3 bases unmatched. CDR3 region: CASGQDRGNGYTF. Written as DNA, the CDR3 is TGTGCTAGTGGTCAGGACAGGGGGAATGGCTACACCTTC.

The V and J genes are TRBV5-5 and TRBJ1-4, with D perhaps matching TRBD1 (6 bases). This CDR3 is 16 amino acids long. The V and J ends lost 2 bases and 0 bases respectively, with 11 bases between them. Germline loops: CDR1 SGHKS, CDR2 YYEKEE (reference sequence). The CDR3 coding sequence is TGTGCCAGCAGCTTCATAGGACAGACAACTAATGAAAAACTGTTTTTT. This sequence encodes CASSFIGQTTNEKLFF.

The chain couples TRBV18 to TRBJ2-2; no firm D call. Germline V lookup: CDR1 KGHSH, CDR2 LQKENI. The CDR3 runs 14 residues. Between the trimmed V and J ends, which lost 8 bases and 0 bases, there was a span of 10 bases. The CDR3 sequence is CASAGQANTGELFF. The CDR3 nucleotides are TGTGCCAGCGCCGGGCAGGCGAACACCGGGGAGCTGTTTTTT.

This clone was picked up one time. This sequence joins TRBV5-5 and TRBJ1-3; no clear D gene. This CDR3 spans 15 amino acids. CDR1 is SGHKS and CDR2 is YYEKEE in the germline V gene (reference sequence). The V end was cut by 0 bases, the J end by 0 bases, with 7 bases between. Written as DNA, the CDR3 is TGTGCCAGCAGCTTGGTACGGAACTCTGGAAACACCATATATTTT. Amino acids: CASSLVRNSGNTIYF.

CDR3 bases: TGTGCCAGCTCACCAAGCCTAGCGGGGGCCACCTACGAGCAGTACTTC. Translating gives CASSPSLAGATYEQYF. The chain uses TRBV18 and TRBJ2-7, with 10 bases fitting TRBD2. CDR3 length: 16 residues. Germline values: CDR1 KGHSH, CDR2 LQKENI. J lost 2 bases, V lost 2 bases, and 6 bases had no gene match. The full variable domain, its missing parts supplied by reference TRBV18 and TRBJ2-7, is NAGVMQNPRHLVRRRGQEARLRCSPMKGHSHVYWYRQLPEEGLKFMVYLQKENIIDESGMPKERFSAEFPKEGPSILRIQQVVRGDSAAYFCASSPSLAGATYEQYFGPGTRLTVT.

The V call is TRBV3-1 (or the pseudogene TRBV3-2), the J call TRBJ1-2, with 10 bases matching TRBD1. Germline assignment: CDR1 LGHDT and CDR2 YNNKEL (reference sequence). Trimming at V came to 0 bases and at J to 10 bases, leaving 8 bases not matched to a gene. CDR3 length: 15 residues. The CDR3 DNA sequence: TGTGCCAGCAGCCAAGAATCCCGGGGACAGGGGTTCTACACCTTC. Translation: CASSQESRGQGFYTF.

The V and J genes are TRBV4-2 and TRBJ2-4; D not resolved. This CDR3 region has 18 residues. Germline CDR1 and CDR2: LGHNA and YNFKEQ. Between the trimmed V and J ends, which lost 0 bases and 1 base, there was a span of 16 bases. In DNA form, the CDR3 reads TGTGCCAGCAGCCAAGATGGTATAGCTTTTGGGGCCAAAAACATTCAGTACTTC. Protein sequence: CASSQDGIAFGAKNIQYF.

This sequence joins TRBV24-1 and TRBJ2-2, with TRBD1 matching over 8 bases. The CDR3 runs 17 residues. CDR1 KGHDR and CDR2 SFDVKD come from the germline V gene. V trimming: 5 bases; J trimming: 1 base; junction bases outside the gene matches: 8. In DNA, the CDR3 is TGTGCCACCAGTGCTCCATCCGGGACAGGGAACACCGGGGAGCTGTTTTTT. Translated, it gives CATSAPSGTGNTGELFF.

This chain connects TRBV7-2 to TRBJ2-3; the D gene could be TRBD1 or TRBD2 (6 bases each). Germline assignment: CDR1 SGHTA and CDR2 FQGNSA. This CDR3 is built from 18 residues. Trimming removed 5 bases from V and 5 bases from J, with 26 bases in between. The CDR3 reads CASSPERMFGGLGDTQYF. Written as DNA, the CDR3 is TGTGCCAGCAGCCCTGAGAGAATGTTCGGGGGCCTAGGAGATACGCAGTATTTT.

The CDR3 is CASSGWDTRPYEQYF. The CDR3 nucleotides read TGTGCCTCTTCCGGTTGGGATACCCGCCCCTACGAGCAGTACTTC. This chain uses TRBV27 with TRBJ2-7; D gene ambiguous. V lost 11 bases and J 2 bases, leaving 22 bases between the germline ends. The germline CDR1 and CDR2 sequences are MNHEY and SMNVEV (reference sequence). This CDR3 has 15 residues.

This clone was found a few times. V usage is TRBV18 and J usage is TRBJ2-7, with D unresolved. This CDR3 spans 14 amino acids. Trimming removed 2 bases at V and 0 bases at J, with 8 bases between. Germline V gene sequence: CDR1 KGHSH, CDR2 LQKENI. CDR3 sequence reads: CASSPAHNSYEQYF. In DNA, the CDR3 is TGTGCCAGCTCACCAGCCCATAACTCCTACGAGCAGTACTTC.

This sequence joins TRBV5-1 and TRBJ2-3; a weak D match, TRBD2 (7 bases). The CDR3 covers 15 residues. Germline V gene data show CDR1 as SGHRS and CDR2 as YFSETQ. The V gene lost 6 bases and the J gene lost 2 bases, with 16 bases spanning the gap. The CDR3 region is CASNLGGLTTDTQYF. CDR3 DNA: TGCGCCAGCAATCTGGGGGGGCTAACCACAGATACGCAGTATTTT. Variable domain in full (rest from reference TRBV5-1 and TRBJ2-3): KAGVTQTPRYLIKTRGQQVTLSCSPISGHRSVSWYQQTPGQGLQFLFEYFSETQRNKGNFPGRFSGRQFSNSRSEMNVSTLELGDSALYLCASNLGGLTTDTQYFGPGTRLTVL.

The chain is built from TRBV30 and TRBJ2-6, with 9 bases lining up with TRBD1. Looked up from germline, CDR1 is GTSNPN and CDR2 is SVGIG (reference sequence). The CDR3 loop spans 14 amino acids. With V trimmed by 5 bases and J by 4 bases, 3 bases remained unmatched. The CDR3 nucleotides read TGTGCCTGGGCAACAGGGGGCGGGGCCAACGTCCTGACTTTC. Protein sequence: CAWATGGGANVLTF. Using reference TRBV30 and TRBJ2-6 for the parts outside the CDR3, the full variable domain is SQTIHQWPATLVQPVGSPLSLECTVEGTSNPNLYWYRQAAGRGLQLLFYSVGIGQISSEVPQNLSASRPQDRQFILSSKKLLLSDSGFYLCAWATGGGANVLTFGAGSRLTVL.

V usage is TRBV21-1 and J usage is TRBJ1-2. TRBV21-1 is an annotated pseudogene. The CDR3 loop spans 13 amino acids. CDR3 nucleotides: TGTGCCAGCAGCAAAGGGAGGGCAGGGATGAACACCTTC. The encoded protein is CASSKGRAGMNTF.

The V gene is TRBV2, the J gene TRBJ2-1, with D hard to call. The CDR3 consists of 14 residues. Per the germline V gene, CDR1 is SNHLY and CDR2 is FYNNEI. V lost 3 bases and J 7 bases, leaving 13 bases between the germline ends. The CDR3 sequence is CASSDGAVVNEQFF. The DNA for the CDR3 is TGTGCCAGCAGTGATGGCGCAGTTGTTAATGAGCAGTTCTTC.

The CDR3 spells CASSEPPGLAVTDTQYF. In nucleotides, the CDR3 is TGCGCCAGCAGTGAGCCCCCGGGACTAGCGGTTACAGATACGCAGTATTTT. J is TRBJ2-3 and V is TRBV10-1; 11 nucleotides line up with TRBD2. J was trimmed by 3 bases and V by 2 bases; bases with no gene match: 7. The CDR3 runs to 17 residues. In germline, CDR1 is WNHNN, CDR2 SYGVQD (reference sequence).

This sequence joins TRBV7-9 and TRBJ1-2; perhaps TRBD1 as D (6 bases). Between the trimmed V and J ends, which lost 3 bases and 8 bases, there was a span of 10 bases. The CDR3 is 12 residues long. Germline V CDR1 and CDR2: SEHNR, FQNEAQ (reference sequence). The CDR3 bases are TGTGCCAGCAGCTTTGGACAGCCGGGCTACACCTTC. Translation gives CASSFGQPGYTF.

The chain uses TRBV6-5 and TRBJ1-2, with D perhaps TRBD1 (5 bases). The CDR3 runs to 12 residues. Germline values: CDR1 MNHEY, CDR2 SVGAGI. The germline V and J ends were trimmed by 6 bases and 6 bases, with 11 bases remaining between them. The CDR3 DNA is TGTGCCAGCAGGTTGGGGCAGGATGGCTACACCTTC. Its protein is CASRLGQDGYTF.